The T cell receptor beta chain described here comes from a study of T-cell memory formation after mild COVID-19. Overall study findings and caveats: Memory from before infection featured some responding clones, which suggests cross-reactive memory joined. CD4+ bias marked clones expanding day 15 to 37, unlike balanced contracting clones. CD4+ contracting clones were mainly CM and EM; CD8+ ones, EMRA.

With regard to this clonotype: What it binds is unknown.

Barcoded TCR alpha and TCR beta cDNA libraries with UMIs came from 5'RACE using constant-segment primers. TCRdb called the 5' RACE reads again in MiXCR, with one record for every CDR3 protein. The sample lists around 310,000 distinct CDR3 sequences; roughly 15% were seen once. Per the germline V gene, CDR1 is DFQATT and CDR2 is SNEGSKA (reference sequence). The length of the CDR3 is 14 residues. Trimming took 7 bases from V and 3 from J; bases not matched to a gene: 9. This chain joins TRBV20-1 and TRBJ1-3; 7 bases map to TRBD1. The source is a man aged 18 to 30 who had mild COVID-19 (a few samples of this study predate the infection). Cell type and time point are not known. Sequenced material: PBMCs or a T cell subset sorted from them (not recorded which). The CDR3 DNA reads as TGCAGTGTAATGACAGGGTTAAGTGGAAACACCATATATTTT. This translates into CSVMTGLSGNTIYF.